The clone carrying this TCR beta chain was observed a few times. This specimen comes from a study of blood T cells in healthy people across ages. Combining a sample-barcoded 5' primer with a J-beta primer mix, a second PCR ran for roughly 7 to 12 cycles. TCRdb processed the 5' RACE reads anew with MiXCR; each CDR3 protein has one entry. Among 780,000 or so distinct CDR3 sequences listed, around a quarter were seen once. CDR3 length: 14 amino acids. V lost 2 bases to trimming and J lost 5 bases, with 7 bases between them. The germline CDR1 and CDR2 sequences are MNHEY and SVGEGT. These same data were also listed under a study on T cells of mothers and their children.

Sequencing was done on a sample of blood. The TCR originated in a boy between 5 and 17 years old in good health. This rearrangement joins TRBV6-2 or TRBV6-3 to TRBJ1-6, with D unclear. The CDR3 reads CASSYAEDNSPLHF. The CDR3 nucleotides read TGTGCCAGCAGTTACGCGGAAGATAATTCACCCCTCCACTTT.